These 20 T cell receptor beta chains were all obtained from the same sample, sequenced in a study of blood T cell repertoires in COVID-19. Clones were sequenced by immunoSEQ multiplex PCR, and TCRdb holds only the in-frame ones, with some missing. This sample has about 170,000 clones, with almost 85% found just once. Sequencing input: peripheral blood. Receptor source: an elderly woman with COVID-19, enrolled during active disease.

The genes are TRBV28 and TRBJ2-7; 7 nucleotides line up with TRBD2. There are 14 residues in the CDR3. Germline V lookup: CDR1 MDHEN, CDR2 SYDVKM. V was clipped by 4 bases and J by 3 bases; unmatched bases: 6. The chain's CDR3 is CASSYAGANYEQYF. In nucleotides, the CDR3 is TGTGCCAGCAGTTATGCGGGAGCGAACTACGAGCAGTACTTC.

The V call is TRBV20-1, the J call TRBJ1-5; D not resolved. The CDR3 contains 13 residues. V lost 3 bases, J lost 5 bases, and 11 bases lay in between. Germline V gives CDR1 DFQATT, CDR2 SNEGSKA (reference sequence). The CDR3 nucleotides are TGCAGTGCTAGTCCAGGTCATTATCAGCCCCAGCATTTT. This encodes CSASPGHYQPQHF.

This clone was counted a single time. Written as DNA, the CDR3 is TGTGCCAGCAGTTACGGGCCCTGGGAAGAGACCCAGTACTTC. Encoded protein: CASSYGPWEETQYF. The V gene is TRBV6-6, the J gene TRBJ2-5, with D hard to call. The germline V gene has CDR1 MNHNY and CDR2 SVGAGI (reference sequence). This CDR3 is built from 14 residues. V was pared by 2 bases and J by 3 bases, with 10 bases between.

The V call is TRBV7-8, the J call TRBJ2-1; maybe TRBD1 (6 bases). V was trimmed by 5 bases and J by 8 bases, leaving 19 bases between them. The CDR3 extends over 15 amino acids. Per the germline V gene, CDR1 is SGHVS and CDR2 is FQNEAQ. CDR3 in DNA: TGTGCCAGCAGCCCTACAGGGCAGTTTCTGGATGAGCAGTTCTTC. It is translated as CASSPTGQFLDEQFF.

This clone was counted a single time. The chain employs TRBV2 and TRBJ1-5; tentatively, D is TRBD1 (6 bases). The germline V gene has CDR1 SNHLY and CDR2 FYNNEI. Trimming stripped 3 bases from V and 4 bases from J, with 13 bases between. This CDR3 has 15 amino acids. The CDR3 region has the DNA TGTGCCAGCAGTGAGCGGACAGTTTTTAATCAGCCCCAGCATTTT. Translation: CASSERTVFNQPQHF.

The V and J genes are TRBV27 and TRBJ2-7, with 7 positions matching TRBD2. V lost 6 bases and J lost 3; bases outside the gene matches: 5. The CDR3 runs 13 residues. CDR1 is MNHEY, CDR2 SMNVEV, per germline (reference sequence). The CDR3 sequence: CASSRGGGYEQYF. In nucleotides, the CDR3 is TGTGCCAGCAGCCGCGGGGGAGGCTACGAGCAGTACTTC.

CDR3 nucleotides: TGCGCCAGCAGCCGAGCCCCTAGCATGAATGAAAAACTGTTTTTT. The encoded protein is CASSRAPSMNEKLFF. This chain links TRBV10-2 with TRBJ1-4; no clear D gene. The CDR3 sequence is 15 residues long. The germline gives CDR1 WSHSY, CDR2 SAAADI. Trimming removed 6 bases from V and 5 bases from J, with 16 bases in between.

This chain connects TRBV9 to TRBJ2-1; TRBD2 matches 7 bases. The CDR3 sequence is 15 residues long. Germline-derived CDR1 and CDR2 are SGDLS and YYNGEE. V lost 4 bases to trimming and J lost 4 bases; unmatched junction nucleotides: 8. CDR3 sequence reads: CASSTSGDPYNEQFF. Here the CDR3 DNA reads TGTGCCAGCAGCACCAGCGGGGACCCTTACAATGAGCAGTTCTTC.

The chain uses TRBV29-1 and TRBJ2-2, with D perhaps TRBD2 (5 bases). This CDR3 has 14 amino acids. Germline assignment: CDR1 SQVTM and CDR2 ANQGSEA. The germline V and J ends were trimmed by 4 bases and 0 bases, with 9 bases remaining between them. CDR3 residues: CSVGTFSNTGELFF. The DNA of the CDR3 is TGCAGCGTTGGGACTTTTTCGAACACCGGGGAGCTGTTTTTT.

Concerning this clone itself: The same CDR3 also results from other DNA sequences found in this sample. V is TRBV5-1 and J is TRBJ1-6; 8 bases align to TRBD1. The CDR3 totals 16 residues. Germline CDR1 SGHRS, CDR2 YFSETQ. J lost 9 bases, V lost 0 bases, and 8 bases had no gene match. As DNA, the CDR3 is TGCGCCAGCAGCTTGGAAGCAGGGGGCTGGAGTTCACCCCTCCACTTT. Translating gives CASSLEAGGWSSPLHF.

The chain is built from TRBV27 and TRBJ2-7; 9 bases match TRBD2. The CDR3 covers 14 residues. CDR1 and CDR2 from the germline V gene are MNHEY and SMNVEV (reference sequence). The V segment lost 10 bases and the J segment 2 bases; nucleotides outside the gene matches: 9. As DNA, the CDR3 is TGTGCCACCAGACTAGCGGCAAACCCCTACGAGCAGTACTTC. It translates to CATRLAANPYEQYF.

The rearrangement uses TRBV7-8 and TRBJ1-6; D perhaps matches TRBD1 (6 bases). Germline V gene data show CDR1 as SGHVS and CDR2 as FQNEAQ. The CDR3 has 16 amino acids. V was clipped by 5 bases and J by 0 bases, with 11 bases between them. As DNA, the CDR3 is TGTGCCAGCAGCCGGGACAAGAGCTCCTATAATTCACCCCTCCACTTT. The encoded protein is CASSRDKSSYNSPLHF.

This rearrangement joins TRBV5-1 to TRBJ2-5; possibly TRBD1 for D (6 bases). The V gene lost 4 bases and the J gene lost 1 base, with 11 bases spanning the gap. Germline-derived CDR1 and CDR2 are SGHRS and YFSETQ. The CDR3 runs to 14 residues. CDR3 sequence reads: CASSHGTTQETQYF. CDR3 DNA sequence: TGCGCCAGCAGCCACGGGACAACCCAAGAGACCCAGTACTTC.

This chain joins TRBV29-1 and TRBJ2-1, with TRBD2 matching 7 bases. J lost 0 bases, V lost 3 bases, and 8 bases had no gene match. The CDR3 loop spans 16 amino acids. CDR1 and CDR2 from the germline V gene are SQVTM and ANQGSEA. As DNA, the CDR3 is TGCAGCGTTGAGCTTGGGGGACTAACCTCCTACAATGAGCAGTTCTTC. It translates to CSVELGGLTSYNEQFF.

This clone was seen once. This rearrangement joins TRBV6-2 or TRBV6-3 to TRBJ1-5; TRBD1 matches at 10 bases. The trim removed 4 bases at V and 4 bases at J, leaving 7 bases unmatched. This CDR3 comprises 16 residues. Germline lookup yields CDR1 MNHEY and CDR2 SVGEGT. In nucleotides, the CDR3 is TGTGCCAGCAGTTTCGAGACAGGGGGCATAAATCAGCCCCAGCATTTT. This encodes CASSFETGGINQPQHF.

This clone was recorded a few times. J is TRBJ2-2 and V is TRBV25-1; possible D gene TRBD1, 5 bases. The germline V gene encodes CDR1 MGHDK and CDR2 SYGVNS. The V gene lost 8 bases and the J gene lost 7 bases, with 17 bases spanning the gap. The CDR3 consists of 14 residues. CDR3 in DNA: TGTGCCAGCGCGACCGCAGGGCCCGGCGGGGAGCTGTTTTTT. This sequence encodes CASATAGPGGELFF. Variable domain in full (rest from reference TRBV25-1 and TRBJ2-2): EADIYQTPRYLVIGTGKKITLECSQTMGHDKMYWYQQDPGMELHLIHYSYGVNSTEKGDLSSESTVSRIRTEHFPLTLESARPSHTSQYLCASATAGPGGELFFGEGSRLTVL.

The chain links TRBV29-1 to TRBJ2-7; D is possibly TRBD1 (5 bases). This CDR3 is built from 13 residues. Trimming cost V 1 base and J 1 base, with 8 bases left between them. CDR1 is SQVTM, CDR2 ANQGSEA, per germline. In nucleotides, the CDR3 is TGCAGCGTTGAAGGAGACAGATCCTACGAGCAGTACTTC. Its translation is CSVEGDRSYEQYF.

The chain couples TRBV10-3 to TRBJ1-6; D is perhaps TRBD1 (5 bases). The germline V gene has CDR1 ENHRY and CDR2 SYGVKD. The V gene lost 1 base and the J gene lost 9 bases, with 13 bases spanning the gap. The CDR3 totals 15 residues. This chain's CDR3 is CAISEFGGEGSPLHF. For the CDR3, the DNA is TGTGCCATCAGTGAGTTCGGGGGAGAGGGTTCACCCCTCCACTTT.

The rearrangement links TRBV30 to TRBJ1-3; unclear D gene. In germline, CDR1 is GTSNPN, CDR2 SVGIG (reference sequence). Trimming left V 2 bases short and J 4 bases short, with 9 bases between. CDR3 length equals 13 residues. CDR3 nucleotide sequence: TGTGCCTGGAGTCCGGGTGTAGGAAACACCATATATTTT. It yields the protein CAWSPGVGNTIYF.

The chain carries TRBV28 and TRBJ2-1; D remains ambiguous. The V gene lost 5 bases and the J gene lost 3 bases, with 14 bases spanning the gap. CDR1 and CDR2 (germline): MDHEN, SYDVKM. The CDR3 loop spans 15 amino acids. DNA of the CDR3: TGTGCCAGCAGTCCCGGCGGCAGCAGCTACAATGAGCAGTTCTTC. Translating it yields CASSPGGSSYNEQFF. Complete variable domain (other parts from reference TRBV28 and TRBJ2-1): DVKVTQSSRYLVKRTGEKVFLECVQDMDHENMFWYRQDPGLGLRLIYFSYDVKMKEKGDIPEGYSVSREKKERFSLILESASTNQTSMYLCASSPGGSSYNEQFFGPGTRLTVL.